Listed here are 10 T cell receptor beta chains from one sample, sequenced in a study of blood T cell repertoires in COVID-19. Method: immunoSEQ multiplex PCR; TCRdb's copy keeps in-frame clones and lacks some. The sample includes about 140,000 clones, approximately 79% of them seen just once. Sequenced material: PBMCs or T cells enriched from blood (not recorded which). The receptors were gathered from a woman aged 50 to 60 who had recovered from COVID-19.

The chain has TRBV5-1 and TRBJ2-7; TRBD1 matches at 8 bases. V trimming: 4 bases; J trimming: 5 bases; junction bases outside the gene matches: 14. CDR3 length equals 16 residues. Germline V gene data show CDR1 as SGHRS and CDR2 as YFSETQ. CDR3: CASSRQSGTGKDEQYF. CDR3 nucleotide sequence: TGCGCCAGCAGCCGACAGTCCGGGACAGGAAAAGACGAGCAGTACTTC.

This chain links TRBV5-5 with TRBJ2-2; 8 nucleotides match TRBD1. The J segment lost 4 bases and the V segment lost 2 bases, leaving 7 bases of the junction unmatched. This CDR3 region has 16 residues. CDR1 is SGHKS, CDR2 YYEKEE, per germline (reference sequence). The chain's CDR3 is CASSFGTGRGTGELFF. CDR3 DNA sequence: TGTGCCAGCAGCTTCGGGACAGGTCGGGGCACCGGGGAGCTGTTTTTT.

The gene calls are TRBV4-2 and TRBJ1-1; 7 nucleotides agree with TRBD1. The CDR3 has 17 residues. Trimming removed 0 bases from V and 3 bases from J; junction bases left unmatched: 10. CDR1 is LGHNA, CDR2 YNFKEQ, per germline. The DNA of the CDR3 is TGTGCCAGCAGCCAAGAGGCCGCCGACAGGGTACACACTGAAGCTTTCTTT. Translated, it gives CASSQEAADRVHTEAFF.

This clone was observed a single time. The rearrangement uses TRBV18 and TRBJ1-2, with a weak D call TRBD1 (5 bases). Germline assignment: CDR1 KGHSH and CDR2 LQKENI. The CDR3 contains 14 residues. Trimming took 6 bases from V and 7 from J, leaving 18 bases between them. CDR3 amino acids: CASSYSDTPPGYTF. CDR3 in DNA: TGTGCCAGCTCTTACTCGGACACACCTCCTGGCTACACCTTC.

The rearrangement joins TRBV7-9 to TRBJ2-3; tentative D call: TRBD2 (6 bases). The V gene lost 3 bases and the J gene lost 0 bases, with 7 bases spanning the gap. Germline CDR1 and CDR2: SEHNR and FQNEAQ (reference sequence). The CDR3 is 14 residues long. CDR3: CASSFSGSTDTQYF. CDR3 nucleotides: TGTGCCAGCAGCTTTAGCGGTAGCACAGATACGCAGTATTTT.

Many counts were recorded for this clone. J is TRBJ2-7 and V is TRBV10-2; D is uncertain. V gave up 4 bases and J gave up 1 base, with 5 bases separating them. Germline V gene lookup returns CDR1 WSHSY and CDR2 SAAADI. The CDR3 is 12 residues long. CDR3 DNA sequence: TGCGCCAGCAGTGGAACTTCCTACGAGCAGTACTTC. Encoded protein: CASSGTSYEQYF.

The table lists this clone with a few counts. The chain has TRBV28 and TRBJ1-1; no definite D call. Per the germline V gene, CDR1 is MDHEN and CDR2 is SYDVKM. The V gene lost 11 bases and the J gene lost 1 base, with 14 bases spanning the gap. The CDR3 sequence is 13 residues long. CDR3 bases: TGTGCCTCTTCCGGATGGGCGAACACTGAAGCTTTCTTT. Amino acid sequence: CASSGWANTEAFF.

The chain has TRBV6-2 or TRBV6-3 and TRBJ2-7; D may be TRBD2 (6 bases). The CDR3 totals 13 residues. Trimming left V 6 bases short and J 1 base short, with 10 bases between. CDR1 is MNHEY and CDR2 is SVGEGT in the germline V gene. The DNA of the CDR3 is TGTGCCAGCAGCCCCGCGGGGTCCTACGAGCAGTACTTC. Its protein product is CASSPAGSYEQYF.

The V call is TRBV28, the J call TRBJ2-1; TRBD2 matches at 10 bases. The CDR3 extends over 17 amino acids. V was pared by 6 bases and J by 3 bases, with 11 bases of the junction left unmatched. Germline CDR1 and CDR2: MDHEN and SYDVKM. This chain's CDR3 is CASSPPPGLAYYNEQFF. The CDR3 coding sequence is TGTGCCAGCAGCCCGCCCCCGGGACTAGCGTACTACAATGAGCAGTTCTTC.

V is TRBV11-3 and J is TRBJ2-1, with TRBD1 matching over 7 bases. CDR3 length: 14 amino acids. Unmatched junction bases numbered 3, after V lost 4 bases and J lost 3 bases. Germline V lookup: CDR1 SGHNT, CDR2 YENEEA. The CDR3 DNA follows: TGTGCCAGCAGCTCGACAGGGATCTACAATGAGCAGTTCTTC. Translated, it gives CASSSTGIYNEQFF. Variable domain in full (rest from reference TRBV11-3 and TRBJ2-1): EAGVVQSPRYKIIEKKQPVAFWCNPISGHNTLYWYLQNLGQGPELLIRYENEEAVDDSQLPKDRFSAERLKGVDSTLKIQPAELGDSAVYLCASSSTGIYNEQFFGPGTRLTVL.